These T cell receptor beta chains were read from a single sample in a study of post-analysis software for immune sequencing data. MiXCR, applied by TCRdb to the PCR reads, yields one record per CDR3 protein. The sample lists 750,000 to 950,000 distinct CDR3 sequences; approximately 53% were seen once. The material sequenced was blood. These receptors were taken from a girl between 5 and 17 years old with multiple sclerosis. CDR3s include the opening cysteine and the closing phenylalanine or tryptophan.

TRBV29-1	TRBJ2-1	CSVDPSSSYNEQFF
TRBV12-3/TRBV12-4	TRBJ2-1	CASSRQGVVNEQFF
TRBV29-1	TRBJ2-1	CSVERVVYNEQFF
TRBV4-1	TRBJ2-3	CASSQDRGGLDTQYF
TRBV20-1	TRBJ2-5	CSARTGVGGTQYF
TRBV6-2/TRBV6-3	TRBJ1-5	CASSYAARGWGNQPQHF
TRBV19	TRBJ1-5	CASSTYLSGQPQHF
TRBV5-1	TRBJ2-1	CASSLVGGGPRSYNEQFF
TRBV24-1	TRBJ2-1	CATSDPATGAGNNEQFF
TRBV20-1	TRBJ2-5	CSARDGQDHQETQYF
TRBV5-1	TRBJ2-1	CASSWPSGSYNEQFF
TRBV11-2	TRBJ2-1	CASSPRLAGGGYNEQFF
TRBV5-1	TRBJ1-4	CASSRGQGAYSNEKLFF
TRBV7-8	TRBJ2-3	CASSLLRLAGGWSTDTQYF
TRBV7-2	TRBJ2-5	CASSSGGRDQETQYF
TRBV7-9	TRBJ2-6	CASSPSGGLPSSVRTF
TRBV5-1	TRBJ2-5	CASSWGDSQETQYF
TRBV5-1	TRBJ2-1	CACSDDNEQFF
TRBV27	TRBJ1-1	CASSFSDSLTEAFF
TRBV6-5	TRBJ2-4	CASSPTKIAKNIQYF
TRBV29-1	TRBJ2-4	CSVVGGAGYNPNIQYF
TRBV7-9	TRBJ2-7	CASSLGTGNGGEQYF
TRBV3-1	TRBJ1-1	CASSHAGTANTEAFF
TRBV12-3/TRBV12-4	TRBJ1-2	CASTRQGGGYTF
TRBV6-1	TRBJ2-3	CASSGILSGITDTQYF
TRBV20-1	TRBJ1-4	CSASIGQTPTNEKLFF
TRBV20-1	TRBJ1-2	CSASRDGIFYGYTF
TRBV2	-	CASTGGTGGLETQYF
TRBV12-5	TRBJ2-3	CASAVILGSDTQYF
TRBV7-9	TRBJ1-2	CASSFFRERGYTF
TRBV20-1	TRBJ2-7	CSARDLLGLAGDEQYF
TRBV29-1	TRBJ2-1	CSVGGGYNEQFF
TRBV7-3	TRBJ1-1	CASKKGTDHLNTEAFF
TRBV7-9	TRBJ2-5	CASSFDSSQETQYF
TRBV4-1	TRBJ2-1	CASSQDSERPYNEQFF
TRBV5-1	-	CASSLGQGSTVDEQYF
TRBV11-1	TRBJ2-1	CASSFGTGQFF
TRBV7-2	TRBJ2-7	CASRSRAGGEQYF
TRBV3-1	TRBJ2-5	CASSQDQGTSGRRKTQYF
TRBV12-3/TRBV12-4	TRBJ1-5	CASSRGEGNQPQHF
TRBV29-1	TRBJ2-7	CSVEIPEGYHEQYF
TRBV29-1	TRBJ2-1	CSVQTSGRYNEQFF
TRBV14	TRBJ1-2	CASSQDPSGKGYTF
TRBV6-5	TRBJ2-5	CASSYSANLYQETQYF
TRBV29-1	TRBJ2-3	CSGEGRSGNAYTQYF
TRBV7-9	TRBJ1-1	CASSSEGQGAFF
TRBV18	-	CASSPRFGTHEQYF
TRBV28	TRBJ2-1	CASSFSGPQSNEQFF
TRBV29-1	TRBJ2-5	CSFGRAGETQYF